This entry features one T cell receptor beta chain sequence. The antigen is unknown. The table came from immunoSEQ multiplex PCR; TCRdb's copy has only in-frame clones and leaves some out. The sample holds almost 70,000 clones, approximately 80% seen once. V dropped 4 bases and J dropped 2 bases, with 12 bases sitting between them. CDR1 SGHKS and CDR2 YYEKEE come from the germline V gene (reference sequence). CDR3 length: 14 amino acids. These data originate in a study of OX40 agonist ivuxolimab in advanced cancers. For the study at large: Aged roughly 23 to 90 with a mean of approximately 57 years, they were about 78% male. Findings and limits, study-wide: Clonal expansion by week 6 occurred in CD4+ and CD8+ blood T cells (at 0.1 to 3.0 mg/kg). Among some nonresponders, normalized T-cell clonal expansion was also low. Relative to CD4+ cells, CD8+ T cells on average had more expanded clones.

The sequencing here drew on CD4+ or CD8+ T cells sorted from blood, taken in a trial of the OX40 agonist ivuxolimab. The chain employs TRBV5-5 and TRBJ1-2; TRBD1 might be the D (5 bases). The source is an adult with an advanced solid tumor such as melanoma, head and neck, liver or kidney cancer. CDR3 protein: CASSPNPGNYGYTF. For the CDR3, the DNA is TGTGCCAGCAGCCCTAATCCAGGGAACTATGGCTACACCTTC.